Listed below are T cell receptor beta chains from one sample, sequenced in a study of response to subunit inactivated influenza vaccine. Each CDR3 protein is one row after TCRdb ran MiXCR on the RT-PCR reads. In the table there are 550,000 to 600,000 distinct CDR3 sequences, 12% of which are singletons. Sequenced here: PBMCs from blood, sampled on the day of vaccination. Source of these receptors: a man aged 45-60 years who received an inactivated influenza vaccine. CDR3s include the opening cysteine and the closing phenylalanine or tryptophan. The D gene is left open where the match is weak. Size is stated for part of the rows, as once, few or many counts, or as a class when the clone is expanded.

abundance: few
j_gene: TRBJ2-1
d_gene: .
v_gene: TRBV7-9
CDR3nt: TGTGCCAGCAGCTTTGCCCAGAGGCCCTCCAATGAGCAGTTCTTC
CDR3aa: CASSFAQRPSNEQFF

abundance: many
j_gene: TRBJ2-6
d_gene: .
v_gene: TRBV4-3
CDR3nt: TGCGCCAGCAGCCAAACAGGCCCCTACTCTGGGGCCAACGTCCTGACTTTC
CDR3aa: CASSQTGPYSGANVLTF

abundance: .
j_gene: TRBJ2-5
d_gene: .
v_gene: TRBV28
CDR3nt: TGTGCCAGCAGTTCCGCCGGGGTGTTGGTGGGGACCCAGTACTTC
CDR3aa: CASSSAGVLVGTQYF

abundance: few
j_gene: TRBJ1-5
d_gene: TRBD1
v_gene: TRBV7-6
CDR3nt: TGTGCCAGCAGCTTAGCGCCAGGGGGCGATTATTATAGCAATCAGCCCCAGCATTTT
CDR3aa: CASSLAPGGDYYSNQPQHF

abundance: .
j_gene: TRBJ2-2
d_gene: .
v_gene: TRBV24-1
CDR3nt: TGTGCCACCAGTGATTTCAACACCGGGGAGCTGTTTTTT
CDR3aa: CATSDFNTGELFF

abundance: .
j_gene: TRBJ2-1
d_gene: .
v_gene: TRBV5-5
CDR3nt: TGTGCCAGCAGCCCAACCTGGGAGCGAGACTACAATGAGCAGTTCTTC
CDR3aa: CASSPTWERDYNEQFF

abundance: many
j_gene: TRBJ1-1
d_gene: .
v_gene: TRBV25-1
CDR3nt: TGTGCCAGCAGTGAATCGTGGAGGAACACTGAAGCTTTCTTT
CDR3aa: CASSESWRNTEAFF

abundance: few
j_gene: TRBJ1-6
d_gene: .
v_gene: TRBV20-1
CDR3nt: TGCAGTGCTAGAGTCGGCAGCTCCTATAATTCACCCCTCCACTTT
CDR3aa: CSARVGSSYNSPLHF

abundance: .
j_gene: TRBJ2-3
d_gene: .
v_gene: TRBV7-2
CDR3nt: TGTGCCAGCAGCGAGACTATAAGCACAGATACGCAGTATTTT
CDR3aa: CASSETISTDTQYF

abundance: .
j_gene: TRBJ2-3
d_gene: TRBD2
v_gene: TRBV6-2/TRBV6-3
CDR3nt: TGTGCCAGCAGACCCGGTAGGGCGGGAGCCCTTGGACCCACTAGCACAGATACGCAGTATTTT
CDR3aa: CASRPGRAGALGPTSTDTQYF

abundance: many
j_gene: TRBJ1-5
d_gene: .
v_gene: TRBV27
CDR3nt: TGTGCCAGCAGTTCTACATTTCGGGATACGCAGCCCCAGCATTTT
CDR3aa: CASSSTFRDTQPQHF

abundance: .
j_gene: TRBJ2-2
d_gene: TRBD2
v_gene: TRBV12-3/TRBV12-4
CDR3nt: TGTACCTTCTGCCTCCGGGAAGCGGGAGTTCGGACCGGGGAGCTGTTTTTT
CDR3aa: CTFCLREAGVRTGELFF

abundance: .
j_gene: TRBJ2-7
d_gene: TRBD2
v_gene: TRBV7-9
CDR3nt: TGTGCCGGCCTCTTAGCGGGAGCCTACGAGCAGTACTTC
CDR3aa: CAGLLAGAYEQYF

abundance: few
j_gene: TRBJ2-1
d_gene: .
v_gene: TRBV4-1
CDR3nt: TGCGCCAGCGGACAAACCAAGGACAGCTTTAGGAAGTTCTTC
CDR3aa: CASGQTKDSFRKFF

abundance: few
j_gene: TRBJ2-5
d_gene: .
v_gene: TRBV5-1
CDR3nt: TGCGCCAGCAGCTTGGACGCGTCTTTTCAGGAGACCCAGTACTTC
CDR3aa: CASSLDASFQETQYF

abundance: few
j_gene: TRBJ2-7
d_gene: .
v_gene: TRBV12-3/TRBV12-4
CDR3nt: TGTGCCAGCAGTCGCAGGGTCCCCTACGAGCAGTACTTC
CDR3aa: CASSRRVPYEQYF

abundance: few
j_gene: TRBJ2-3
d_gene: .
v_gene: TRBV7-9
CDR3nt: TGTGCCAGCAGCTTGGCGGGATATCGCACAGATACGCAGTATTTT
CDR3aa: CASSLAGYRTDTQYF

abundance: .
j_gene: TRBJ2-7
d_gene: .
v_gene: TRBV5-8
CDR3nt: TGTGCCATCAGCCCCAGGTTCCCCTTCGAGCAGTACTTC
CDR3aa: CAISPRFPFEQYF

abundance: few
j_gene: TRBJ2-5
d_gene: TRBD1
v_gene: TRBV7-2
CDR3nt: TGTGCCAGCAGCTTAGAGTTGTCAGGGGGCGGAGAGACCCAGTACTTC
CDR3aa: CASSLELSGGGETQYF

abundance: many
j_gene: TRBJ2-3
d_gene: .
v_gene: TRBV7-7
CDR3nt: TGTGCTAGCAGCTTGGACGGGCTGATGAATACGCAGTATTTT
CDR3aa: CASSLDGLMNTQYF

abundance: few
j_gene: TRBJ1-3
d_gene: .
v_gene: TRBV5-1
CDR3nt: TGCGCCAGCAGCTTAGCCGGGACGCAAGGAAACACCATATATTTT
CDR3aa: CASSLAGTQGNTIYF

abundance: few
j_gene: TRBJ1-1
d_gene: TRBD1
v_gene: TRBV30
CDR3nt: TGTGCCTGGAGTGTCCAATCAGACAGGGGGCAAAGGACTGAAGCTTTCTTT
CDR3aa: CAWSVQSDRGQRTEAFF

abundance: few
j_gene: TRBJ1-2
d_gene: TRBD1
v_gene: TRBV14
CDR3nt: TGTGCCAGCAGCAACAGGGGGGAAGGGATCTATGGCTACACCTTC
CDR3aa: CASSNRGEGIYGYTF

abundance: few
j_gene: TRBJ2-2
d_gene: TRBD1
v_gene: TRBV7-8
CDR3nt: TGTGCCAGCAAACACAGGGGGCGCGGCACCGGGGAGCTGTTTTTT
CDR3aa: CASKHRGRGTGELFF

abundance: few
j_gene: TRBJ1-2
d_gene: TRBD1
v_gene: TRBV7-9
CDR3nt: TGTGCCAGCAGGCAACAGGGGGCGTTTAGGGGCTACACCTTC
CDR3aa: CASRQQGAFRGYTF

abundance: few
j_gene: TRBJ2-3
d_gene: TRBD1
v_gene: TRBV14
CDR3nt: TGTGCCAGCAGCCCTACAGGGACAGGTCTGTATTTT
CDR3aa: CASSPTGTGLYF

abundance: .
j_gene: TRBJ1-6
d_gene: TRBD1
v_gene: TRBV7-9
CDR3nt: TGTGCCAGCACCCCTCCGGGACAGGGGTCTTCACCCCTCCACTTT
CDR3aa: CASTPPGQGSSPLHF

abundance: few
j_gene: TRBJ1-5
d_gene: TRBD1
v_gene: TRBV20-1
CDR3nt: TGCAGTGCTAGAGATAGGGACAGGGGGTATCAGCCCCAGCATTTT
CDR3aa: CSARDRDRGYQPQHF

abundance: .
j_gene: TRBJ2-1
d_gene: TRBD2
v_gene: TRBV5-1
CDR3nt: TGCGCCAGCTTGCCCGGGGGGTCGGAATGGGGCAATGAGCAGTTCTTC
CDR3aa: CASLPGGSEWGNEQFF

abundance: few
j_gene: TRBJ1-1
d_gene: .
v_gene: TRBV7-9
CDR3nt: TGTGCCAGCACCCGACTGACGGGGAACACTGAAGCTTTCTTT
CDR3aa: CASTRLTGNTEAFF

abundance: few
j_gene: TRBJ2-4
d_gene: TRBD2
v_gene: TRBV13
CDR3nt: TGTGCCAGCAGCTTAGGGGACCCGGGACTAGCGGGAGGGAAGGCCAAAAACATTCAGTACTTC
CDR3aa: CASSLGDPGLAGGKAKNIQYF

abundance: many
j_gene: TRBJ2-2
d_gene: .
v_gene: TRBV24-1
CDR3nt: TGTGCCACCAGTGATTCGGTAACCGGGGAGCTGTTTTTT
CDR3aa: CATSDSVTGELFF

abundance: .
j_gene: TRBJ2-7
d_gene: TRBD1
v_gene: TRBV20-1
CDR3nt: TGCAGTGCTAGAGATCTTCTTAGGGAAGGGACAGGGAGGGAGCAGTACTTC
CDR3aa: CSARDLLREGTGREQYF

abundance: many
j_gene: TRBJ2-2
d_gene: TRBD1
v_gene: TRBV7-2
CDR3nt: TGTGCCAGCAGGCCTCCCGGGACAGGGGGCACCGGGGAGCTGTTTTTT
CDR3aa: CASRPPGTGGTGELFF

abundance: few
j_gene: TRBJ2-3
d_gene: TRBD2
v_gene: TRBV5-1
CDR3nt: TGCGCCAGCAGCCCCAGACTAGCGGGAGATCCAAAAGATACGCAGTATTTT
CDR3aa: CASSPRLAGDPKDTQYF

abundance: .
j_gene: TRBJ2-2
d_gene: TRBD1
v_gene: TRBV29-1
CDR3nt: TGCAGCGGGAGGACAGGGCCCACCGGGGAGCTGTTTTTT
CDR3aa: CSGRTGPTGELFF

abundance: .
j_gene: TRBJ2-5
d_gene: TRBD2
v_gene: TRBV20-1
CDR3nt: TGCAGTGCTAGCGGGAGGCAGATAGGGGAGACCCAGTACTTC
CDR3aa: CSASGRQIGETQYF

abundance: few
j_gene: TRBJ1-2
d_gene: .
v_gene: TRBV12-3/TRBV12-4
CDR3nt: TGTGCCAGCAGTTTAGCCGGGACTTATGGCTACACCTTC
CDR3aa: CASSLAGTYGYTF

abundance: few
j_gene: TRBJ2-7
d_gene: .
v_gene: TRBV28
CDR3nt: TGTGCCAGCAGGATACAGGGATCCTACGAGCAGTACTTC
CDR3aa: CASRIQGSYEQYF

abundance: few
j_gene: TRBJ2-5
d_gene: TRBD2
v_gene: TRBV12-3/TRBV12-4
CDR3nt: TGTGCCAGCGGACTAGCGGGTTTACAAGAGACCCAGTACTTC
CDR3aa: CASGLAGLQETQYF

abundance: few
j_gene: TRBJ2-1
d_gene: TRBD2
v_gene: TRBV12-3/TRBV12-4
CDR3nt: TGTGCCAGCAGTTTCTCGGGAGGGACATACAATGAGCAGTTCTTC
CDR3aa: CASSFSGGTYNEQFF